The 32 T cell receptor beta chains below come from one sample, sequenced in a study of blood T cell repertoires in COVID-19. Data came from immunoSEQ multiplex PCR; TCRdb stores just in-frame clones and leaves some out. The sample lists under 350,000 clones; 75% to 95% were seen once. The specimen was peripheral blood. Receptors originate from a woman aged 25-40 years with COVID-19, enrolled during active disease.

This clone was counted only a few times. The J gene is TRBJ2-7, the V gene TRBV6-5; D call uncertain. Trimming removed 6 bases at V and 4 bases at J, with 10 bases between. This CDR3 contains 12 residues. Per the germline V gene, CDR1 is MNHEY and CDR2 is SVGAGI. As DNA, the CDR3 is TGTGCCAGCAGCCAGACGGAGTACGAGCAGTACTTC. This encodes CASSQTEYEQYF.

The chain combines TRBV10-1 with TRBJ2-3; 8 positions agree with TRBD1. This CDR3 is built from 15 residues. CDR1 is WNHNN and CDR2 is SYGVQD in the germline V gene (reference sequence). Trimming removed 0 bases from V and 3 bases from J; junction bases left unmatched: 2. The CDR3 DNA reads as TGCGCCAGCAGTGAGTCGCGGACAGGGACAGATACGCAGTATTTT. Translating gives CASSESRTGTDTQYF.

This chain connects TRBV3-1 (or the pseudogene TRBV3-2) to TRBJ2-7; 8 positions match TRBD2. The ends lost 0 bases at V and 7 bases at J; junction bases unmatched: 14. CDR3 length: 17 residues. Germline V gene sequence: CDR1 LGHDT, CDR2 YNNKEL (reference sequence). CDR3 amino acids: CASSQDVAGGASREQYF. The CDR3 nucleotides are TGTGCCAGCAGCCAAGATGTGGCGGGGGGAGCGTCGAGGGAGCAGTACTTC.

The chain is built from TRBV3-1 (or the pseudogene TRBV3-2) and TRBJ2-2; 12 positions match TRBD2. Germline V lookup: CDR1 LGHDT, CDR2 YNNKEL (reference sequence). This CDR3 has 15 amino acids. J was trimmed by 5 bases and V by 4 bases; bases with no gene match: 2. The DNA of the CDR3 is TGTGCCAGCAGCCCACTAGCGGGAGGTACCGGGGAGCTGTTTTTT. Its translation is CASSPLAGGTGELFF.

This chain connects TRBV7-8 to TRBJ1-5, with D possibly TRBD1 on 5 matching bases. CDR1 and CDR2 (germline): SGHVS, FQNEAQ. V was pared by 5 bases and J by 5 bases, with 16 bases between. CDR3 size: 15 residues. CDR3 in amino acids: CASSPGDGIYQPQHF. The CDR3 nucleotides read TGTGCCAGCAGCCCGGGGGACGGAATCTATCAGCCCCAGCATTTT.

A single count supports this clone. The chain combines TRBV24-1 with TRBJ2-1; 8 positions agree with TRBD1. Germline CDR1 and CDR2: KGHDR and SFDVKD. The CDR3 loop spans 18 amino acids. The V and J ends lost 3 bases and 8 bases, in that order; junction bases with no gene match: 17. CDR3: CATSDPRNRGVIRDEQFF. DNA for the CDR3: TGTGCCACCAGTGATCCGCGGAACAGGGGGGTTATAAGGGATGAGCAGTTCTTC.

The genes are TRBV10-2 and TRBJ2-7; tentatively, D is TRBD2 (5 bases). CDR1 WSHSY and CDR2 SAAADI come from the germline V gene. The CDR3 covers 14 residues. With 0 bases removed from V and 2 bases from J, the gap between germline ends came to 8 bases. The CDR3 loop is CASSESVGTYEQYF. The DNA of the CDR3 is TGCGCCAGCAGTGAGTCCGTCGGGACCTACGAGCAGTACTTC.

To note about this clone: The sample carries other DNA sequences with the same CDR3. V and J are TRBV6-2 or TRBV6-3 and TRBJ2-6; D is undetermined. This CDR3 is built from 15 residues. V dropped 6 bases and J dropped 0 bases, with 9 bases sitting between them. Germline V CDR1 and CDR2: MNHEY, SVGEGT. CDR3 region: CASSPSGSGANVLTF. In nucleotides, the CDR3 is TGTGCCAGCAGCCCTTCGGGCTCTGGGGCCAACGTCCTGACTTTC.

The rearrangement uses TRBV7-2 and TRBJ1-6; weak D call: TRBD1 (5 bases). Trimming took off 3 bases at V and 8 bases at J, with 11 bases between the two ends. The CDR3 length is 14 residues. Germline CDR1 reads SGHTA; CDR2 reads FQGNSA. As DNA, the CDR3 is TGTGCCAGCAGCTTTCGACAGACTGATTCACCCCTCCACTTT. Translating gives CASSFRQTDSPLHF.

The chain couples TRBV30 to TRBJ1-2, with a tentative D call TRBD1 (6 bases). Germline CDR1 and CDR2: GTSNPN and SVGIG (reference sequence). The V end lost 4 bases, the J end lost 6 bases, and 15 bases lay between the germline ends. This CDR3 is built from 13 residues. CDR3 protein: CAWTDTGYDGYTF. CDR3 bases: TGTGCCTGGACTGATACAGGGTATGATGGCTACACCTTC.

The rearrangement joins TRBV29-1 to TRBJ1-4; the D is unclear. Between the trimmed V and J ends, which lost 5 bases and 2 bases, there was a span of 9 bases. Germline V gene data show CDR1 as SQVTM and CDR2 as ANQGSEA. The CDR3 runs to 13 residues. CDR3 loop: CSVQDSTNEKLFF. For the CDR3, the DNA is TGCAGCGTTCAGGATTCTACTAATGAAAAACTGTTTTTT.

The gene calls are TRBV7-2 and TRBJ2-7, with D possibly TRBD2 on 5 matching bases. CDR1 is SGHTA and CDR2 is FQGNSA in the germline V gene. The germline V and J ends were trimmed by 4 bases and 4 bases, with 14 bases remaining between them. The CDR3 sequence is 14 residues long. The CDR3 nucleotides read TGTGCCAGCAGCTCCCCACCCGGGGATTACGAGCAGTACTTC. Translation: CASSSPPGDYEQYF.

The chain couples TRBV28 to TRBJ1-5, with 9 positions matching TRBD1. Per the germline V gene, CDR1 is MDHEN and CDR2 is SYDVKM. V shed 6 bases and J 12 bases; nucleotides not matched to a gene: 15. The CDR3 has 15 residues. The CDR3 is CASSPFGQGKRSQHF. DNA for the CDR3: TGTGCCAGCAGCCCTTTTGGACAGGGGAAGAGGAGCCAGCATTTT.

V is TRBV28 and J is TRBJ2-5, with D possibly TRBD2 on 7 matching bases. V dropped 6 bases and J dropped 5 bases, with 19 bases sitting between them. Germline CDR1 MDHEN, CDR2 SYDVKM. The CDR3 totals 15 residues. DNA for the CDR3: TGTGCCAGCAGCCATCAGGGAGGGAGGGGGGAGACCCAGTACTTC. Translating it yields CASSHQGGRGETQYF.

This clone was seen a few times. The chain recombines TRBV7-8 with TRBJ2-7; possibly TRBD1 for D (6 bases). The CDR3 spans 15 residues. Looked up from germline, CDR1 is SGHVS and CDR2 is FQNEAQ. Trimming left V 0 bases short and J 5 bases short, with 14 bases between. The CDR3 sequence: CASSLAPDRAHEQYF. CDR3 coding DNA: TGTGCCAGCAGCTTAGCTCCGGACAGAGCCCACGAGCAGTACTTC.

This chain uses TRBV19 with TRBJ1-2, with 7 nucleotides matching TRBD1. The J segment lost 6 bases and the V segment lost 9 bases, leaving 7 bases of the junction unmatched. Germline CDR1 is LNHDA and CDR2 is SQIVND (reference sequence). This CDR3 has 12 amino acids. CDR3 sequence: CASTTGYNGYTF. The DNA of the CDR3 is TGTGCCAGCACGACAGGGTATAATGGCTACACCTTC.

This clone has more than one count but fewer than ten. V usage is TRBV24-1 and J usage is TRBJ2-1, with D possibly TRBD2 on 5 matching bases. This CDR3 is built from 13 residues. V lost 4 bases to trimming and J lost 9 bases, with 12 bases between them. Germline V gives CDR1 KGHDR, CDR2 SFDVKD. CDR3 coding DNA: TGTGCCACCAGTGAGTACCCTGGGAGTGAGCAGTTCTTC. Amino acid sequence: CATSEYPGSEQFF.

The chain couples TRBV7-8 to TRBJ1-1, with TRBD1 matching 7 bases. In germline, CDR1 is SGHVS, CDR2 FQNEAQ. V was clipped by 5 bases and J by 10 bases; unmatched bases: 10. The CDR3 consists of 13 residues. The CDR3, as DNA: TGTGCCAGCAGCCCCGTCCGACAGGGACGAGCTTTCTTT. Encoded protein: CASSPVRQGRAFF.

This clone was detected once. The genes are TRBV19 and TRBJ2-7; D call uncertain. V was pared by 0 bases and J by 5 bases, with 11 bases between. The CDR3 runs to 14 residues. Germline V CDR1 and CDR2: LNHDA, SQIVND (reference sequence). CDR3: CASSIDLGPNEQYF. In nucleotides, the CDR3 is TGTGCCAGTAGTATAGATCTTGGGCCAAACGAGCAGTACTTC.

The V and J genes are TRBV28 and TRBJ2-2; 7 nucleotides agree with TRBD1. Germline assignment: CDR1 MDHEN and CDR2 SYDVKM. The CDR3 extends over 16 amino acids. Germline trimming cut 0 bases from V and 4 bases from J; bases unmatched to any gene: 5. The CDR3 nucleotides read TGTGCCAGCAGTTTATGGACCACAGGGGCCACCGGGGAGCTGTTTTTT. It yields the protein CASSLWTTGATGELFF.

V is TRBV3-1 (or the pseudogene TRBV3-2) and J is TRBJ1-1, with D maybe TRBD1 (5 bases). Germline assignment: CDR1 LGHDT and CDR2 YNNKEL (reference sequence). CDR3 length: 14 residues. The germline V and J ends were trimmed by 3 bases and 2 bases, with 10 bases remaining between them. Written as DNA, the CDR3 is TGTGCCAGCAGCCACCAGGGTAGCAACACTGAAGCTTTCTTT. It translates to CASSHQGSNTEAFF.

V usage is TRBV5-1 and J usage is TRBJ2-1, with D tentatively TRBD1 (5 bases). CDR1 SGHRS and CDR2 YFSETQ come from the germline V gene. The CDR3 sequence is 15 residues long. V dropped 1 base and J dropped 2 bases, with 10 bases sitting between them. The DNA for the CDR3 is TGCGCCAGCAGCTTGAACAGGTTAACCTACAATGAGCAGTTCTTC. Protein product: CASSLNRLTYNEQFF. The full variable domain, completed using reference TRBV5-1 and TRBJ2-1, is KAGVTQTPRYLIKTRGQQVTLSCSPISGHRSVSWYQQTPGQGLQFLFEYFSETQRNKGNFPGRFSGRQFSNSRSEMNVSTLELGDSALYLCASSLNRLTYNEQFFGPGTRLTVL.

This clone was counted between two and nine times. This rearrangement joins TRBV6-5 to TRBJ1-2; D ambiguous. This CDR3 region has 14 residues. Germline V lookup: CDR1 MNHEY, CDR2 SVGAGI. The V end was cut by 6 bases, the J end by 4 bases, with 15 bases between. The CDR3 reads CASSPGVGVYGYTF. In nucleotides, the CDR3 is TGTGCCAGCAGCCCCGGAGTCGGGGTCTATGGCTACACCTTC.

The chain is built from TRBV13 and TRBJ1-1; D not resolved. Germline V gene lookup returns CDR1 PRHDT and CDR2 FYEKMQ (reference sequence). Trimming removed 1 base at V and 1 base at J, with 19 bases between. CDR3 size: 18 residues. Here the CDR3 DNA reads TGTGCCAGCAGCTTAGCCCGCCTTTTGAATGGAGAGAACACTGAAGCTTTCTTT. Translating it yields CASSLARLLNGENTEAFF.

The gene calls are TRBV29-1 and TRBJ2-7; tentatively, D is TRBD2 (5 bases). This CDR3 has 12 amino acids. V was cut by 4 bases and J by 3 bases, with 10 bases left in between. Germline V gene lookup returns CDR1 SQVTM and CDR2 ANQGSEA. This CDR3 reads CSVVEGLYEQYF. CDR3 DNA sequence: TGCAGCGTTGTTGAGGGCCTCTACGAGCAGTACTTC.

The chain carries TRBV5-1 and TRBJ2-3; D is undetermined. V was clipped by 7 bases and J by 1 base, with 10 bases between them. Germline values: CDR1 SGHRS, CDR2 YFSETQ. The CDR3 loop spans 13 amino acids. DNA of the CDR3: TGCGCCAGCGAGGTTGGTGGCACAGATACGCAGTATTTT. Protein sequence: CASEVGGTDTQYF.

The chain carries TRBV10-1 and TRBJ2-1; 11 bases map to TRBD2. Trimming cost V 4 bases and J 0 bases; bases outside gene matches: 8. Looked up from germline, CDR1 is WNHNN and CDR2 is SYGVQD (reference sequence). This CDR3 contains 18 residues. The CDR3 nucleotides read TGCGCCAGCAGTGGAGTGGGACTAGCGGAGAGCTCCTACAATGAGCAGTTCTTC. This sequence encodes CASSGVGLAESSYNEQFF.

The count of this clone is one. The chain has TRBV9 and TRBJ2-7, with TRBD2 identical over 7 bases. Trimming at V came to 3 bases and at J to 6 bases, leaving 9 bases not matched to a gene. The CDR3 length is 14 residues. CDR1 and CDR2 (germline): SGDLS, YYNGEE. The CDR3 region is CASSAGGSLSEQYF. The CDR3 nucleotides are TGTGCCAGCAGCGCCGGGGGGTCCCTCTCCGAGCAGTACTTC.

V and J are TRBV29-1 and TRBJ2-7, with unresolved D. Germline V gene sequence: CDR1 SQVTM, CDR2 ANQGSEA. The CDR3 contains 11 residues. Trimming took 7 bases from V and 2 from J, leaving 9 bases between them. The CDR3 sequence is CSAGLPYEQYF. In nucleotides, the CDR3 is TGCAGCGCCGGCCTCCCCTACGAGCAGTACTTC.

The chain employs TRBV9 and TRBJ1-2; D might be TRBD1 (6 bases). From germline, CDR1 is SGDLS and CDR2 YYNGEE. Trimming left V 6 bases short and J 5 bases short, with 23 bases between. The CDR3 consists of 16 residues. Here the CDR3 DNA reads TGTGCCAGCACCCCGGGGGGCAGGACTTGGGGGTATGGCTACACCTTC. Its protein is CASTPGGRTWGYGYTF.

A few counts support this clone. The chain combines TRBV7-9 with TRBJ2-3, with 9 bases fitting TRBD2. Looked up from germline, CDR1 is SEHNR and CDR2 is FQNEAQ (reference sequence). V was clipped by 5 bases and J by 4 bases; unmatched bases: 10. The length of the CDR3 is 16 residues. CDR3 residues: CASSQGPSGISDTQYF. The CDR3 DNA reads as TGTGCCAGCAGCCAAGGGCCTAGCGGGATTTCAGATACGCAGTATTTT.

The chain carries TRBV7-2 and TRBJ2-5; D not certain. The ends were cut back, 2 bases at V and 4 bases at J, with 8 bases in the middle. The CDR3 sequence is 13 residues long. Germline V gene data show CDR1 as SGHTA and CDR2 as FQGNSA. The CDR3 DNA sequence: TGTGCCAGCAGCTTAAAAGTGCGAGAGACCCAGTACTTC. This encodes CASSLKVRETQYF.